Listed below are T cell receptor beta chains from one sample, sequenced in a study of blood T cell repertoires in COVID-19. Clones were sequenced by immunoSEQ multiplex PCR, and TCRdb holds only the in-frame ones, with some missing. The sample comprises around 130,000 clones, approximately 71% of which are singletons, and over 6.5% rests with the top ten. The sample consisted of peripheral blood. All receptors derive from a human donor in a cohort sampled during active COVID-19. Both conserved end residues are part of each CDR3. The order of the fields is V gene, clone size, D gene, J gene, CDR3 protein, CDR3 DNA. A D gene is named only where the DNA matches it firmly. Size tells how often a clone was seen (once, few, many) or the class of an expanded clone, and some rows leave it out.

V gene: TRBV9
clone size: NA
D gene: NA
J gene: TRBJ2-2
CDR3 protein: CASSVATGRPNTGELFF
CDR3 DNA: TGTGCCAGCAGCGTAGCTACTGGCAGGCCGAACACCGGGGAGCTGTTTTTT

V gene: TRBV24-1
clone size: NA
D gene: NA
J gene: TRBJ1-1
CDR3 protein: CATSDVAGPEAFF
CDR3 DNA: TGTGCCACCAGTGACGTGGCAGGGCCTGAAGCTTTCTTT

V gene: TRBV15
clone size: NA
D gene: TRBD2
J gene: TRBJ2-7
CDR3 protein: CATSRVGTSGRASGEQYF
CDR3 DNA: TGTGCCACCAGCAGAGTAGGGACTAGCGGGAGGGCCTCTGGGGAGCAGTACTTC

V gene: TRBV2
clone size: few
D gene: TRBD1
J gene: TRBJ2-7
CDR3 protein: CASSGGETGDYEQYF
CDR3 DNA: TGTGCCAGCAGTGGGGGGGAGACAGGGGATTACGAGCAGTACTTC

V gene: TRBV6-5
clone size: NA
D gene: NA
J gene: TRBJ2-7
CDR3 protein: CASSRTSQSYEQYF
CDR3 DNA: TGTGCCAGCAGTCGGACAAGCCAGTCCTACGAGCAGTACTTC

V gene: TRBV19
clone size: NA
D gene: TRBD1
J gene: TRBJ2-7
CDR3 protein: CASSIAGTGVYEQYF
CDR3 DNA: TGTGCCAGTAGTATAGCCGGGACAGGGGTCTACGAGCAGTACTTC

V gene: TRBV6-6
clone size: NA
D gene: TRBD2
J gene: TRBJ2-7
CDR3 protein: CASSSRWGGEGEQYF
CDR3 DNA: TGTGCCAGCAGTTCCAGGTGGGGGGGGGAAGGCGAGCAGTACTTC

V gene: TRBV27
clone size: NA
D gene: TRBD2
J gene: TRBJ2-7
CDR3 protein: CASSSRSSGGSYEQYF
CDR3 DNA: TGTGCCAGCAGTTCACGTTCTAGCGGGGGATCCTACGAGCAGTACTTC

V gene: TRBV5-1
clone size: NA
D gene: NA
J gene: TRBJ2-7
CDR3 protein: CASRQGIGSYEQYF
CDR3 DNA: TGCGCCAGCAGGCAGGGTATTGGATCCTACGAGCAGTACTTC

V gene: TRBV9
clone size: NA
D gene: TRBD1
J gene: TRBJ2-7
CDR3 protein: CASSVGTGAYEQYF
CDR3 DNA: TGTGCCAGCAGCGTCGGGACAGGAGCCTACGAGCAGTACTTC

V gene: TRBV11-2
clone size: once
D gene: TRBD1
J gene: TRBJ1-2
CDR3 protein: CASSLRRGTAEGYTF
CDR3 DNA: TGTGCCAGCAGCTTAAGAAGAGGGACAGCCGAGGGCTACACCTTC

V gene: TRBV11-2
clone size: NA
D gene: TRBD2
J gene: TRBJ2-1
CDR3 protein: CASSGAGWRETYNEQFF
CDR3 DNA: TGTGCCAGCAGCGGAGCGGGTTGGCGGGAGACCTACAATGAGCAGTTCTTC

V gene: TRBV19
clone size: NA
D gene: NA
J gene: TRBJ1-4
CDR3 protein: CASSIGATTNEKLFF
CDR3 DNA: TGTGCCAGTAGTATTGGGGCCACAACTAATGAAAAACTGTTTTTT

V gene: TRBV6-5
clone size: NA
D gene: TRBD1
J gene: TRBJ2-7
CDR3 protein: CASRGGTGFYEQYF
CDR3 DNA: TGTGCCAGCAGAGGTGGGACAGGATTCTACGAGCAGTACTTC

V gene: TRBV7-2
clone size: NA
D gene: TRBD2
J gene: TRBJ2-5
CDR3 protein: CASNRRGGRETQYF
CDR3 DNA: TGTGCCAGCAATCGACGGGGGGGCCGAGAGACCCAGTACTTC

V gene: TRBV30
clone size: NA
D gene: NA
J gene: TRBJ2-5
CDR3 protein: CAWSVEEETQYF
CDR3 DNA: TGTGCCTGGAGTGTCGAGGAAGAGACCCAGTACTTC

V gene: TRBV30
clone size: NA
D gene: NA
J gene: TRBJ1-1
CDR3 protein: CAWSLGGWTEAFF
CDR3 DNA: TGTGCCTGGAGTCTGGGGGGATGGACTGAAGCTTTCTTT

V gene: TRBV15
clone size: NA
D gene: TRBD1
J gene: TRBJ2-7
CDR3 protein: CATSRAGTGSYEQYF
CDR3 DNA: TGTGCCACCAGCAGAGCCGGGACAGGGTCCTACGAGCAGTACTTC

V gene: TRBV4-1
clone size: once
D gene: NA
J gene: TRBJ1-4
CDR3 protein: CASSWPREGRSEKLFF
CDR3 DNA: TGCGCCAGCAGCTGGCCCCGGGAGGGGCGAAGTGAAAAACTGTTTTTT

V gene: TRBV7-8
clone size: NA
D gene: NA
J gene: TRBJ2-7
CDR3 protein: CASSLARIAHEQYF
CDR3 DNA: TGTGCCAGCAGCTTAGCGCGGATTGCCCACGAGCAGTACTTC

V gene: TRBV11-3
clone size: NA
D gene: NA
J gene: TRBJ1-5
CDR3 protein: CASSLGPGRPQHF
CDR3 DNA: TGTGCCAGCAGCTTAGGGCCTGGGAGGCCCCAGCATTTT

V gene: TRBV7-8
clone size: NA
D gene: TRBD1
J gene: TRBJ2-7
CDR3 protein: CASSPRQGLYF
CDR3 DNA: TGTGCCAGCAGCCCGAGACAGGGTTTGTACTTC

V gene: TRBV10-1
clone size: once
D gene: NA
J gene: TRBJ1-1
CDR3 protein: CASSDESGRGRNTEAFF
CDR3 DNA: TGCGCCAGCAGTGATGAGTCTGGGCGCGGGCGGAACACTGAAGCTTTCTTT

V gene: TRBV7-2
clone size: NA
D gene: TRBD2
J gene: TRBJ2-5
CDR3 protein: CASTASGGQETQYF
CDR3 DNA: TGTGCCAGCACCGCTAGCGGGGGCCAAGAGACCCAGTACTTC

V gene: TRBV19
clone size: NA
D gene: TRBD1
J gene: TRBJ1-2
CDR3 protein: CASSPGQGQNYGYTF
CDR3 DNA: TGTGCCAGTAGCCCGGGACAGGGTCAAAACTATGGCTACACCTTC

V gene: TRBV6-4
clone size: NA
D gene: NA
J gene: TRBJ2-2
CDR3 protein: CASSDEEGDTGELFF
CDR3 DNA: TGTGCCAGCAGTGACGAAGAGGGGGACACCGGGGAGCTGTTTTTT

V gene: TRBV21-1
clone size: NA
D gene: NA
J gene: TRBJ1-5
CDR3 protein: CASSKTGFLQPQHF
CDR3 DNA: TGTGCCAGCAGCAAAACAGGGTTTTTACAGCCCCAGCATTTT

V gene: TRBV5-1
clone size: NA
D gene: TRBD2
J gene: TRBJ2-3
CDR3 protein: CASSLGLAENTDTQYF
CDR3 DNA: TGCGCCAGCAGCTTGGGACTAGCGGAGAACACAGATACGCAGTATTTT

V gene: TRBV10-3
clone size: NA
D gene: NA
J gene: TRBJ1-1
CDR3 protein: CATTGGRGPTEAFF
CDR3 DNA: TGTGCCACGACCGGCGGCAGGGGACCCACTGAAGCTTTCTTT

V gene: TRBV7-9
clone size: NA
D gene: NA
J gene: TRBJ2-7
CDR3 protein: CASSDYRGPISYEQYF
CDR3 DNA: TGTGCCAGCAGCGATTATAGGGGTCCGATTTCCTACGAGCAGTACTTC

V gene: TRBV12-3/TRBV12-4
clone size: few
D gene: NA
J gene: TRBJ2-7
CDR3 protein: CASSLTGSYEQYF
CDR3 DNA: TGTGCCAGCAGTTTGACAGGCTCCTACGAGCAGTACTTC

V gene: TRBV19
clone size: many
D gene: TRBD1
J gene: TRBJ1-3
CDR3 protein: CASTSTGFGNTIYF
CDR3 DNA: TGTGCCAGCACCTCGACAGGGTTTGGAAACACCATATATTTT

V gene: TRBV4-2
clone size: NA
D gene: NA
J gene: TRBJ1-2
CDR3 protein: CASSQEAGSVIYRERGGYTF
CDR3 DNA: TGTGCCAGCAGCCAAGAGGCCGGTTCGGTCATCTACAGGGAGAGAGGGGGCTACACCTTC

V gene: TRBV19
clone size: NA
D gene: TRBD1
J gene: TRBJ1-1
CDR3 protein: CASSIGQGYTEAFF
CDR3 DNA: TGTGCCAGTAGTATCGGACAGGGGTACACTGAAGCTTTCTTT

V gene: TRBV19
clone size: NA
D gene: TRBD2
J gene: TRBJ2-1
CDR3 protein: CASNVAGDYNEQFF
CDR3 DNA: TGTGCCAGTAACGTAGCGGGGGACTACAATGAGCAGTTCTTC

V gene: TRBV7-9
clone size: once
D gene: TRBD1
J gene: TRBJ2-7
CDR3 protein: CASSRTGAHEQYF
CDR3 DNA: TGTGCCAGCAGTCGGACAGGGGCCCACGAGCAGTACTTC

V gene: TRBV19
clone size: NA
D gene: TRBD1
J gene: TRBJ2-7
CDR3 protein: CASTATGQAYEQYF
CDR3 DNA: TGTGCCAGTACCGCGACTGGACAGGCCTACGAGCAGTACTTC

V gene: TRBV19
clone size: NA
D gene: NA
J gene: TRBJ2-7
CDR3 protein: CASTGATYEQYF
CDR3 DNA: TGTGCCAGCACAGGAGCCACCTACGAGCAGTACTTC

V gene: TRBV19
clone size: NA
D gene: NA
J gene: TRBJ1-2
CDR3 protein: CASSTGFGGYTF
CDR3 DNA: TGTGCCAGTAGCACAGGGTTCGGTGGCTACACCTTC

V gene: TRBV2
clone size: NA
D gene: NA
J gene: TRBJ1-2
CDR3 protein: CASTPRETSNYGYTF
CDR3 DNA: TGTGCCAGCACCCCTCGGGAGACTTCTAACTATGGCTACACCTTC

V gene: TRBV3-1/TRBV3-2
clone size: NA
D gene: NA
J gene: TRBJ2-7
CDR3 protein: CASSPTGTKNYEQCF
CDR3 DNA: TGTGCCAGCAGCCCGACCGGGACAAAAAACTACGAGCAGTGCTTC

V gene: TRBV29-1
clone size: NA
D gene: NA
J gene: TRBJ1-1
CDR3 protein: CSVAVPKGQNTEAFF
CDR3 DNA: TGCAGCGTCGCCGTCCCAAAGGGACAGAACACTGAAGCTTTCTTT

V gene: TRBV5-4
clone size: NA
D gene: TRBD2
J gene: TRBJ2-7
CDR3 protein: CASSSLGLDDEQYF
CDR3 DNA: TGTGCCAGCAGCTCGCTGGGACTAGATGACGAGCAGTACTTC